A single sample gave rise to the 9 T cell receptor beta chains below, sequenced in a study of kidney transplant recipient with SARS-CoV-2 infection. TCRdb used MiXCR to reprocess the reads, holding one entry per CDR3 protein. The sample lists about 240,000 distinct CDR3 sequences, around 26% seen once, with roughly 7.3% in the top ten. Source: a blood sample, taken at baseline and between days 110 and 120 from a kidney transplant recipient. The receptor set was obtained from a male patient between 25 and 39 years old who had COVID-19 and was a kidney transplant recipient. Some of the T cells might come from the graft donor.

This clonotype was counted at least ten times. This chain links TRBV5-1 with TRBJ2-7; 12 bases match TRBD2. Germline loops: CDR1 SGHRS, CDR2 YFSETQ. The CDR3 covers 16 residues. V gave up 4 bases and J gave up 5 bases; unmatched junction bases: 10. CDR3 protein: CASSPMLAGGPDEQYF. The CDR3 DNA sequence: TGCGCCAGCAGCCCTATGCTAGCGGGAGGGCCGGACGAGCAGTACTTC.

Points on this clonotype: Possible read error: a much larger clone is one base away. This sequence joins TRBV8-2 and TRBJ1-2. TRBV8-2 is a recognized pseudogene. The CDR3 extends over 16 amino acids. The CDR3 reads CGITPIDSRKTYGYTF. The CDR3 coding sequence is TGTGGCATTACTCCAATTGATAGCCGAAAGACCTATGGCTACACCTTC.

In its sample, this clonotype was seen many times. This chain links TRBV20-1 with TRBJ1-5; D is unclear. This CDR3 spans 14 amino acids. Trimming took 4 bases from V and 3 from J, leaving 13 bases between them. Germline loops: CDR1 DFQATT, CDR2 SNEGSKA (reference sequence). In DNA, the CDR3 is TGCAGTGCTAAAAGTGGCAGAAACAATCAGCCCCAGCATTTT. Translation: CSAKSGRNNQPQHF.

This clonotype was detected ten times or more. This chain connects TRBV12-3 or TRBV12-4 to TRBJ1-6, with a weak D call TRBD1 (6 bases). This CDR3 contains 14 residues. The ends were cut back, 5 bases at V and 14 bases at J, with 19 bases in the middle. The CDR3 loop is CASSIKDRSRALHF. In DNA, the CDR3 is TGTGCCAGCAGTATTAAAGACAGGAGTCGGGCCCTCCACTTT.

This clonotype was detected once. The junction shows a germline mismatch at one end, possibly a read error. The genes are TRBV15 and TRBJ2-2; D possibly matches TRBD1 or TRBD2 (5 bases each). The CDR3 sequence is 17 residues long. Germline CDR1 and CDR2: LNHNV and YYDKDF (reference sequence). The CDR3 here is CATSRVKAGWAHRGAVF. The CDR3 bases are TGTGCCACCAGCAGAGTAAAGGCAGGGTGGGCACACCGGGGAGCTGTTTTT.

This clonotype was detected many times. The rearrangement uses TRBV11-2 and TRBJ1-4; maybe TRBD1 (6 bases). Deletions cut 0 bases from V and 3 bases from J, with 8 bases between. Germline V gene lookup returns CDR1 SGHAT and CDR2 FQNNGV. The CDR3 contains 15 residues. Here the CDR3 reads CASSLEGGPNEKLFF. Here the CDR3 DNA reads TGTGCCAGCAGCTTAGAAGGGGGGCCTAATGAAAAACTGTTTTTT.

This clonotype was seen repeatedly, ten times or more. V is TRBV7-7 and J is TRBJ1-2; D not certain. Per the germline V gene, CDR1 is SSHAT and CDR2 is FNYEAQ (reference sequence). Trimming cost V 5 bases and J 4 bases, with 23 bases left between them. The CDR3 covers 17 residues. The CDR3, as DNA: TGTGCCAGCAGCAGGTTTAATAAGTGCCGAAAGACCTATGGCTACACCTTC. This translates into CASSRFNKCRKTYGYTF.

This clonotype was counted at least ten times. CDR3 amino acids: CASSISNRDGKTYGYTF. The CDR3 coding sequence is TGTGCCAGCAGCATCAGTAACAGAGACGGAAAGACCTATGGCTACACCTTC. The chain has TRBV7-2 and TRBJ1-2; unclear D gene. The germline CDR1 and CDR2 sequences are SGHTA and FQGNSA. The CDR3 loop spans 17 amino acids. V dropped 5 bases and J dropped 4 bases, with 23 bases sitting between them.

A word on this clonotype: Being one base from a much bigger clone, this may be a read error. This chain joins TRBV6-9 and TRBJ1-2, with D uncertain. This CDR3 is 17 amino acids long. The germline V gene encodes CDR1 MNHGY and CDR2 SVAAGI. This CDR3 is CTSSQSPPYGKTYGYTF. CDR3 in DNA: TGTACCAGCAGTCAGTCGCCGCCTTACGGAAAGACCTATGGCTACACCTTC.